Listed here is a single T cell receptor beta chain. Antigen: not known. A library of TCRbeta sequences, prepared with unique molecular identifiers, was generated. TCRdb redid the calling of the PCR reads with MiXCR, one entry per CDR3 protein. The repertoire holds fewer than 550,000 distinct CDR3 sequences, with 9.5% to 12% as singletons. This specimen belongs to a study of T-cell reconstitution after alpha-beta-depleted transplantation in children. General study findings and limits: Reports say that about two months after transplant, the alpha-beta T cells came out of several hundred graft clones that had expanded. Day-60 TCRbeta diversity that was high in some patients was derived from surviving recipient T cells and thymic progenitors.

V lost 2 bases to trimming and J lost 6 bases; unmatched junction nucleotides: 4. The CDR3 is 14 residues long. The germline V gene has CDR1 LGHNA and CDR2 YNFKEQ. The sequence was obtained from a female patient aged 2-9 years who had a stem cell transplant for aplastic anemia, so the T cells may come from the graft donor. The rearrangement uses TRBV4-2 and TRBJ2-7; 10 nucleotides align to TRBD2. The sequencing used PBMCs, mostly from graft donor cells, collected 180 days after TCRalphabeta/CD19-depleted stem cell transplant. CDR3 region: CASSQTSGNGEQYF. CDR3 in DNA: TGTGCCAGCAGCCAAACTAGCGGGAATGGCGAGCAGTACTTC.